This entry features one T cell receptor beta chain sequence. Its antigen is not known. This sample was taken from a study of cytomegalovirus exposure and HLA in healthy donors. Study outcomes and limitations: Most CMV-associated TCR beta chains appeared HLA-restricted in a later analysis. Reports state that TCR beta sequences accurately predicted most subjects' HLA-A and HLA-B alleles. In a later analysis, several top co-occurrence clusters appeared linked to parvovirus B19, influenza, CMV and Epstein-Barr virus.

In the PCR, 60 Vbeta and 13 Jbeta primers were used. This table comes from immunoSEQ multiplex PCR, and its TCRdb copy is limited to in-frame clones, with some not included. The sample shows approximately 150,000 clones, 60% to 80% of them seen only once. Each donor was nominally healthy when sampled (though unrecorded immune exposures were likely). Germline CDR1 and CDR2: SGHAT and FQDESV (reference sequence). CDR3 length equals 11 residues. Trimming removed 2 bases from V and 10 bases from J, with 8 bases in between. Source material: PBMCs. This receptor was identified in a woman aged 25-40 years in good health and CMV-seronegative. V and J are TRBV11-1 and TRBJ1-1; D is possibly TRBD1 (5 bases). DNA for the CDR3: TGTGCCAGCAGCTTATGGGGCAGAGCTTTCTTT. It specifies CASSLWGRAFF.